The rows below give T cell receptor beta chains drawn from one sample of a study of blood T cells in healthy people across ages. TCRdb used MiXCR to reprocess the 5' RACE reads, holding one entry per CDR3 protein. The sample holds nearly 800,000 distinct CDR3 sequences; 20% to 25% are singletons and the top ten take 3.7%. The data also belong to a second study, concerning T cells of mothers and their children.

Sequencing was performed on blood. The origin of the receptors is a boy aged 5-17 years in good health. Both conserved end residues are trimmed from each CDR3. D genes are given only for firm matches.

TRBV20-1	11	TRBD2	TRBJ2-7	SARTSGIAEQY
TRBV6-1	11	-	TRBJ2-7	ASSDLSGYEQY
TRBV7-3	12	TRBD1	TRBJ1-2	ASSRLGQGDGYT
TRBV28	11	-	TRBJ2-7	ASSFGQPYEQY
TRBV7-2	12	-	-	ASSSYSQGTEQY
TRBV20-1	16	TRBD2	TRBJ2-1	SARGAGLAARIYNEQF
TRBV5-6	14	TRBD2	TRBJ2-1	ASSLFGEGSYNEQF
TRBV9	13	TRBD1	TRBJ1-2	ASSPQGALPDGYT
TRBV20-1	16	TRBD2	TRBJ2-7	SARELLRTSGSPYEQY
TRBV5-1	14	-	TRBJ2-7	ASSVAPAGPTGEQY
TRBV7-2	12	-	TRBJ2-5	ASSLLLIEETQY
TRBV18	11	-	TRBJ2-7	ASSPPQGLEQY
TRBV28	16	TRBD1	TRBJ2-7	ASSDSLPGQGVSYEQY
TRBV9	14	-	-	ASSSGTSQAYNEQF
TRBV27	11	TRBD2	TRBJ2-1	ASRSGGQNEQF
TRBV19	14	TRBD2	TRBJ2-4	ASRMSGVPAKNTQY